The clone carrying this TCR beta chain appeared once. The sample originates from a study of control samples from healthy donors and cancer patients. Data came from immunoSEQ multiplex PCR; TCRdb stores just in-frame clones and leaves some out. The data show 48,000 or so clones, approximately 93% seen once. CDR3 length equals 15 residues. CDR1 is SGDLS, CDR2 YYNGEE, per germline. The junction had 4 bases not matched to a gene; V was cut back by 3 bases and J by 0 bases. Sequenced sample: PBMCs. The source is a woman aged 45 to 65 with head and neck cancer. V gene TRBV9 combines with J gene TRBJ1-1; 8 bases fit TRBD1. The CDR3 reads CASSDQGALNTEAFF. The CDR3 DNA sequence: TGTGCCAGCAGCGACCAGGGGGCGTTGAACACTGAAGCTTTCTTT.